These 11 T cell receptor beta chains share one sample of origin, sequenced in a study of OX40 agonist ivuxolimab in advanced cancers. Method: immunoSEQ multiplex PCR; TCRdb's copy keeps in-frame clones and lacks some. The profile shows some 90,000 clones, around nine tenths of them singletons. The sequencing here drew on CD4+ or CD8+ T cells sorted from blood, taken in a trial of the OX40 agonist ivuxolimab. These receptors came from an adult with an advanced solid tumor such as melanoma, head and neck, liver or kidney cancer.

The rearrangement joins TRBV25-1 to TRBJ1-2; D possibly corresponds to TRBD1 (6 bases). V lost 2 bases and J lost 3, with 16 bases in between. Germline CDR1 is MGHDK and CDR2 is SYGVNS. The CDR3 runs 16 residues. The CDR3 nucleotides read TGTGCCAGCAGTGAAAGGGGGACAACCAAACACTATGGCTACACCTTC. Its protein is CASSERGTTKHYGYTF.

This clone was detected once. The chain is built from TRBV10-3 and TRBJ2-3; D is uncertain. The CDR3 has 12 amino acids. Looked up from germline, CDR1 is ENHRY and CDR2 is SYGVKD. V was shortened by 10 bases and J by 3 bases, with 11 bases between the two germline ends. The chain's CDR3 is CATKETTDTQYF. CDR3 nucleotides: TGTGCCACGAAAGAAACGACAGATACGCAGTATTTT.

This chain uses TRBV5-1 with TRBJ2-2, with 9 bases aligning to TRBD1. The CDR3 is made up of 14 amino acids. Germline trimming cut 1 base from V and 6 bases from J; bases unmatched to any gene: 1. Germline CDR1 and CDR2: SGHRS and YFSETQ. The CDR3 coding sequence is TGCGCCAGCAGCTTGAGGGACAGGGCCGGGGAGCTGTTTTTT. Translating it yields CASSLRDRAGELFF.

This chain links TRBV6-5 with TRBJ1-4; no definite D call. Germline assignment: CDR1 MNHEY and CDR2 SVGAGI. Trimming pared 4 bases from V and 0 bases from J, leaving 12 bases between. The CDR3 has 16 residues. As DNA, the CDR3 is TGTGCCAGCAGTTGGGAACAGTTTACAACTAATGAAAAACTGTTTTTT. Translating it yields CASSWEQFTTNEKLFF.

This chain connects TRBV6-5 to TRBJ2-3, with TRBD1 matching over 12 bases. CDR3 size: 15 residues. Germline CDR1 is MNHEY and CDR2 is SVGAGI. V shed 6 bases and J 5 bases; nucleotides not matched to a gene: 6. The CDR3 DNA reads TGTGCCAGCAGCGTGGGACAGGGGGCGGTAGATACGCAGTATTTT. Protein sequence: CASSVGQGAVDTQYF.

The gene calls are TRBV2 and TRBJ2-7; D tentatively reads TRBD1 or TRBD2 (5 bases each). With 8 bases removed from V and 0 bases from J, the gap between germline ends came to 14 bases. This CDR3 region has 14 residues. Germline V lookup: CDR1 SNHLY, CDR2 FYNNEI. CDR3 sequence reads: CASGRDGSSYEQYF. In DNA, the CDR3 is TGTGCCAGCGGCCGGGACGGAAGCTCCTACGAGCAGTACTTC.

The V and J genes are TRBV6-4 and TRBJ2-1; 9 bases match TRBD2. The CDR3 consists of 14 residues. Trimming removed 0 bases from V and 8 bases from J; junction bases left unmatched: 2. CDR1 is MRHNA and CDR2 is SNTAGT in the germline V gene. The CDR3 DNA is TGTGCCAGCAGTGACTCGGGACTAGCCGATGAGCAGTTCTTC. Its translation: CASSDSGLADEQFF.

This chain uses TRBV27 with TRBJ1-2; D might be TRBD1 (6 bases). The germline V gene encodes CDR1 MNHEY and CDR2 SMNVEV (reference sequence). The CDR3 is 15 amino acids. The germline V and J ends were trimmed by 2 bases and 1 base, with 11 bases remaining between them. DNA of the CDR3: TGTGCCAGCAGTTTAGCCGGAGGGGGTAACTATGGCTACACCTTC. This gives the protein CASSLAGGGNYGYTF.

V is TRBV10-3 and J is TRBJ2-7; D perhaps matches TRBD1 (6 bases). The V end lost 4 bases, the J end lost 0 bases, and 10 bases lay between the germline ends. This CDR3 has 14 amino acids. Germline V CDR1 and CDR2: ENHRY, SYGVKD. CDR3 in DNA: TGTGCCATCAGTGCAGGGGAGAGCTCCTACGAGCAGTACTTC. Protein: CAISAGESSYEQYF.

V gene TRBV5-1 combines with J gene TRBJ1-4; D ambiguous. This CDR3 is built from 14 residues. Germline CDR1 is SGHRS and CDR2 is YFSETQ. The V gene lost 0 bases and the J gene lost 5 bases, with 8 bases spanning the gap. The chain's CDR3 is CASSLEGTNEKLFF. CDR3 DNA sequence: TGCGCCAGCAGCTTGGAAGGCACCAATGAAAAACTGTTTTTT. Full variable domain (outside the CDR3, taken from reference TRBV5-1 and TRBJ1-4): KAGVTQTPRYLIKTRGQQVTLSCSPISGHRSVSWYQQTPGQGLQFLFEYFSETQRNKGNFPGRFSGRQFSNSRSEMNVSTLELGDSALYLCASSLEGTNEKLFFGSGTQLSVL.

The chain joins TRBV7-2 to TRBJ2-5; 7 bases are shared with TRBD1. The trim removed 8 bases at V and 1 base at J, leaving 4 bases unmatched. This CDR3 spans 13 amino acids. Germline CDR1 SGHTA, CDR2 FQGNSA. The CDR3 reads CASLRDSQETQYF. Here the CDR3 DNA reads TGTGCCAGCCTTCGGGACAGCCAAGAGACCCAGTACTTC.